This is a list of T cell receptor beta chains from one sample in a study of shared clonotypes between healthy human individuals. TCRdb's table, derived via immunoSEQ multiplex PCR, lists solely in-frame clones and lacks some. The repertoire holds about 2.4 million clones, with 90% to 95% as singletons. Specimen: naive CD4+ T cells from PBMCs. The receptors were gathered from a young man in good health. Some clones in this sample may be carry-over from other donors' samples. CDR3s include the opening cysteine and the closing phenylalanine or tryptophan. A D gene is named only where the DNA matches it firmly. For some rows the clone size is stated as once, few or many, or as a class when expanded; others skip it.

j_gene | abundance | d_gene | v_gene | CDR3nt | CDR3aa
TRBJ2-2 | once | TRBD2 | TRBV6-5 | TGTGCCAGCAGACCGCCGGGGGGGACCGGGGAGCTGTTTTTT | CASRPPGGTGELFF
TRBJ2-1 | NA | TRBD1 | TRBV7-3 | TGTGCCAGCAGCCTCGCGCCTCCAACAGGGGCGGCTTTCTACAATGAGCAGTTCTTC | CASSLAPPTGAAFYNEQFF
TRBJ2-1 | NA | NA | TRBV28 | TGTGCCATCCTGGCGGCGAGCTCCTACAATGAGCAGTTCTTC | CAILAASSYNEQFF
TRBJ1-1 | few | NA | TRBV7-3 | TGTGCCAGCAGCTTAAGGTCGGGGGACACTGAAGCTTTCTTT | CASSLRSGDTEAFF
TRBJ1-3 | NA | NA | TRBV6-6 | TGTGCCAGCACAGGGAACGGAAACACCATATATTTT | CASTGNGNTIYF
TRBJ2-1 | NA | TRBD1 | TRBV7-9 | TGTGCCAGCAGCCCAGACAGGGGTCGGGTCAATGAGCAGTTCTTC | CASSPDRGRVNEQFF
TRBJ2-1 | NA | NA | TRBV28 | TGTGCCAGCGGCCGTGTGGGAGGTATCGGGAATGAGCAGTTCTTC | CASGRVGGIGNEQFF
TRBJ1-5 | NA | TRBD1 | TRBV6-6 | TGTGCCAGCAGTTGGGACAGGGGTCAGCCCCAGCATTTT | CASSWDRGQPQHF
TRBJ1-5 | few | NA | TRBV28 | TGTGCCAGCAGGGTAGCTGGGCCCCAGCATTTT | CASRVAGPQHF
TRBJ2-7 | NA | NA | TRBV28 | TGTGCCAGTGGAAGCGCCCACGAGCAGTACTTC | CASGSAHEQYF
TRBJ1-4 | once | NA | TRBV2 | TGTGCCAGCTCCTCTACTCTTGCGGGTAGAAATGAAAAACTGTTTTTT | CASSSTLAGRNEKLFF
TRBJ2-6 | NA | NA | TRBV11-3 | TGTGCCAGCAGCCCGGGGTCTGGGGCCAACGTCCTGACTTTC | CASSPGSGANVLTF
TRBJ1-2 | NA | NA | TRBV18 | TGTGCCAGCTCTGCGGGTCAGGACTATGGCTACACCTTC | CASSAGQDYGYTF
TRBJ2-2 | NA | TRBD2 | TRBV5-1 | TGCGCCAGCAGCCCGGGGGGGAACACCGGGGAGCTGTTTTTT | CASSPGGNTGELFF
TRBJ2-2 | NA | NA | TRBV5-1 | TGCGCCAGCAGCTTGGCGGTGAACACCGGGGAGCTGTTTTTT | CASSLAVNTGELFF
TRBJ2-7 | NA | NA | TRBV19 | TGTGCCAGTAGTATAATAAGCCCCGGAGGAACCTACGAGCAGTACTTC | CASSIISPGGTYEQYF
TRBJ1-5 | few | NA | TRBV15 | TGTGCCACCAGCAGAGGTCTTGTGGCAGCCTCCAATCAGCCCCAGCATTTT | CATSRGLVAASNQPQHF
TRBJ2-3 | NA | TRBD2 | TRBV2 | TGTGCCAGCAGTCCGAGCGGGAGGGATACAGATACGCAGTATTTT | CASSPSGRDTDTQYF
TRBJ2-3 | NA | NA | TRBV2 | TGTGCCAGCAGGCAGGGGTCAGATACGCAGTATTTT | CASRQGSDTQYF
TRBJ2-6 | NA | TRBD1 | TRBV2 | TGTGCCAGCAGCCGGGACAGGGGGAAAGGGGCCAACGTCCTGACTTTC | CASSRDRGKGANVLTF
TRBJ1-1 | NA | NA | TRBV28 | TGTGCCGGCCGTTCCCCATCCGGGTTGTACACTGAAGCTTTCTTT | CAGRSPSGLYTEAFF
TRBJ2-3 | NA | NA | TRBV5-1 | TGCGCCAGCAGCTTGGCCCTAGGAGCCGGACCAGATACGCAGTATTTT | CASSLALGAGPDTQYF
TRBJ2-1 | NA | TRBD2 | TRBV27 | TGTGCCAGCAGTTTCGGGGCAGGGAGAAGGGAGGGCAATGAGCAGTTCTTC | CASSFGAGRREGNEQFF
TRBJ2-7 | NA | NA | TRBV6-1 | TGTGCCAGCAGTGAAGGTTGGGGGGCGGGCCACGAGCAGTACTTC | CASSEGWGAGHEQYF
TRBJ2-1 | NA | NA | TRBV5-1 | TGCGCCAGCAGCTTGGATTCCTACAGCTTCTCCTACAATGAGCAGTTCTTC | CASSLDSYSFSYNEQFF
TRBJ1-3 | NA | NA | TRBV6-5 | TGTGCCAGCAGTTTGCAGGGGAGGCCTGGAAACACCATATATTTT | CASSLQGRPGNTIYF
TRBJ2-5 | NA | NA | TRBV5-8 | TGTGCCAGCAGGTACGGCCGGACAGTCCAAGAGACCCAGTACTTC | CASRYGRTVQETQYF
TRBJ2-7 | once | NA | TRBV6-5 | TGTGCCACCATATCGGGACCCTTCTACGAGCAGTACTTC | CATISGPFYEQYF
TRBJ2-7 | NA | NA | TRBV19 | TGTGCCAGTAGTATTGGGGGAAACTCCGAGCAGTACTTC | CASSIGGNSEQYF
TRBJ2-7 | NA | TRBD2 | TRBV7-9 | TGTGCCAGCAGCTTAGCGGGGACTAGCGGGAGGGAAAACTTC | CASSLAGTSGRENF
TRBJ1-1 | once | NA | TRBV2 | TGTGCCAGTTCACGGACCTTCCCCTGGGCGGAGATGAACACTGAAGCTTTCTTT | CASSRTFPWAEMNTEAFF
TRBJ2-1 | NA | NA | TRBV30 | TGTGCCTGGACACGTAGCGGAGAGCAGTTCTTC | CAWTRSGEQFF
TRBJ2-5 | NA | TRBD1 | TRBV7-2 | TGTGCCAGCAGCTCAGGGGGCGCCTGGGGAGGGACCCAGTACTTC | CASSSGGAWGGTQYF
TRBJ2-3 | NA | NA | TRBV5-1 | TGCGCCGGACGGGACGGCCCAACAGATACGCAGTATTTT | CAGRDGPTDTQYF
TRBJ1-1 | NA | NA | TRBV5-4 | TGTGCCAGCAGCCGGGACGGAAAGAACACTGAAGCTTTCTTT | CASSRDGKNTEAFF
TRBJ1-3 | NA | NA | TRBV28 | TGTGCCAGCAGTTCCCCCGGCGTGCGGGGGCGTTTAGGCACCATATATTTT | CASSSPGVRGRLGTIYF
TRBJ1-2 | NA | NA | TRBV7-2 | TGTGCCAGCAGCTCCCGGTGGGTAGCAGGTTACACCTTC | CASSSRWVAGYTF
TRBJ2-1 | NA | NA | TRBV7-2 | TGTGCCAGTCGCAGGGTCCTCTCCTACAATGAGCAGTTCTTC | CASRRVLSYNEQFF
TRBJ1-3 | NA | NA | TRBV5-4 | TGTGCCAGCAGCTTGGGGGGGCGCGGGAACACCATATATTTT | CASSLGGRGNTIYF
TRBJ2-3 | NA | NA | TRBV15 | TGTGCCACCAGCAGAGGGGGCGGGTTCTCTAGCACAGATACGCAGTATTTT | CATSRGGGFSSTDTQYF
TRBJ1-2 | NA | TRBD1 | TRBV28 | TGTGCCAGCTGGCCCATAGGACAGGGACCGGGCGTGGGCTACACCTTC | CASWPIGQGPGVGYTF
TRBJ2-1 | NA | NA | TRBV28 | TGTGCCAGCAGTTACCGCTACAATGAGCAGTTCTTC | CASSYRYNEQFF
TRBJ2-3 | NA | TRBD1 | TRBV5-1 | TGCGCCAGCAGCCTAACAGGGGTATGGAGCACAGATACGCAGTATTTT | CASSLTGVWSTDTQYF
TRBJ2-2 | NA | TRBD2 | TRBV27 | TGTGCCAGCAGTTCCCTAGCGGGAGCGCCAGGGGAGCTGTTTTTT | CASSSLAGAPGELFF
TRBJ2-1 | NA | NA | TRBV10-3 | TGTGCCATCAGTGAGTCTCCAGTCCCGTACAATGAGCAGTTCTTC | CAISESPVPYNEQFF
TRBJ2-7 | NA | NA | TRBV28 | TGTGCCAGCAGAGAGGGGAACAGTTACGAGCAGTACTTC | CASREGNSYEQYF
TRBJ2-1 | NA | TRBD2 | TRBV11-2 | TGTGCCAGCAGCCTTACTAGCGGGCTCTACAATGAGCAGTTCTTC | CASSLTSGLYNEQFF
TRBJ1-5 | NA | TRBD1 | TRBV7-8 | TGTGCCAGCAGCGTTCGGACAGGCCAAGGTGATCCCCAGCATTTT | CASSVRTGQGDPQHF
TRBJ2-7 | NA | NA | TRBV2 | TGTGCCAGCAAACGGTACACAGAGTACGAGCAGTACTTC | CASKRYTEYEQYF
TRBJ2-7 | NA | NA | TRBV10-2 | TGCGCCAGCAGTGAGTCTGGCCAGCGGAAGACGCACTTCTACGAGCAGTACTTC | CASSESGQRKTHFYEQYF
TRBJ1-1 | NA | NA | TRBV27 | TGTGCCAGCACCCGCGGGCGGTTCGAGACTGAAGCTTTCTTT | CASTRGRFETEAFF
TRBJ2-7 | NA | TRBD1 | TRBV2 | TGTGCCAGCAGTGGAGAAGGGACAGGCGCCTACGAGCAGTACTTC | CASSGEGTGAYEQYF
TRBJ2-2 | NA | NA | TRBV6-5 | TGTGCCAGCACCCTCGGTGCGAACACCGGGGAGCTGTTTTTT | CASTLGANTGELFF
TRBJ1-1 | NA | NA | TRBV15 | TGTGCCACCAGCAGAGATCCGGGGGGGACTGAAGCTTTCTTT | CATSRDPGGTEAFF